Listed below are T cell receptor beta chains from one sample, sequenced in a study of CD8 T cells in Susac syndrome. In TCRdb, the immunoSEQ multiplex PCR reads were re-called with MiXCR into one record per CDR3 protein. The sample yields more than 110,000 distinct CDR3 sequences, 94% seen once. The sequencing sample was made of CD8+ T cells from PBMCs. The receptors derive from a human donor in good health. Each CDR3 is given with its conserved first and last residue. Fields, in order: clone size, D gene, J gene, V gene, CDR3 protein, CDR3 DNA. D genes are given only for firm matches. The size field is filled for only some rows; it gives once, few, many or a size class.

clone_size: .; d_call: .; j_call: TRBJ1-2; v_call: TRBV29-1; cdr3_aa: CSVLFGLFNTF; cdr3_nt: TGCAGCGTTCTCTTTGGGCTTTTTAACACCTTC
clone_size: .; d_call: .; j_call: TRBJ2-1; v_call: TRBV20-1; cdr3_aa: CSAPPFGQSLGGNEQFF; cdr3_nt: TGCAGTGCCCCACCTTTTGGACAGAGCCTTGGGGGGAACGAGCAGTTCTTC
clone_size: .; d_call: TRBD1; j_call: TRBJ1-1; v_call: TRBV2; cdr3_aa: CATRDRGTEAFF; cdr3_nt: TGTGCCACCCGGGACAGGGGCACTGAAGCTTTCTTT
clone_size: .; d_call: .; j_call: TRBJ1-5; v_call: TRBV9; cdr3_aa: CASSVGGGGPQPQHF; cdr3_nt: TGTGCCAGCAGCGTAGGAGGCGGGGGACCACAGCCCCAGCATTTT
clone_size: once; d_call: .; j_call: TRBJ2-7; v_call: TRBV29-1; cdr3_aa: CSVNSGGTYEQYF; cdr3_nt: TGCAGCGTTAATAGCGGTGGGACCTACGAGCAGTACTTC
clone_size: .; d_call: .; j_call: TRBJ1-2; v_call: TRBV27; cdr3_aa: CASSFLTSQGSYGYTF; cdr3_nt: TGTGCCAGCAGTTTTCTCACATCACAGGGTAGCTATGGCTACACCTTC
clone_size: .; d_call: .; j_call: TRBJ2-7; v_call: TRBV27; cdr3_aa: CASPLGRGYEQYF; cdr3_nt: TGTGCCAGCCCTTTGGGCAGGGGCTACGAGCAGTACTTC
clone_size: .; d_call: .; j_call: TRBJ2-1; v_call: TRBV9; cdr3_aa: CASSGYGSYNEQFF; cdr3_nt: TGTGCCAGCAGCGGGTACGGTAGCTACAATGAGCAGTTCTTC
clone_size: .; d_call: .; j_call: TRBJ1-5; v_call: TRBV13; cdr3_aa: CASSLGPANQPQHF; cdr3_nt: TGTGCCAGCAGCTTAGGCCCAGCCAATCAGCCCCAGCATTTT
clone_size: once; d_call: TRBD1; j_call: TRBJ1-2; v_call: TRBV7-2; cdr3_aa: CASSLTRGGDGYTF; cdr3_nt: TGTGCCAGCAGCTTAACTAGAGGGGGCGATGGCTACACCTTC
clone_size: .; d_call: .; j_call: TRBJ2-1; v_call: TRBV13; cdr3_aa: CASSLLLNEQFF; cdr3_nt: TGTGCCAGCAGCTTACTACTCAATGAGCAGTTCTTC
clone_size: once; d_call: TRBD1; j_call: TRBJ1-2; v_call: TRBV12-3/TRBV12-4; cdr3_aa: CASSLAGTGDGYTF; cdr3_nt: TGTGCCAGCAGTTTAGCCGGGACAGGGGATGGCTACACCTTC
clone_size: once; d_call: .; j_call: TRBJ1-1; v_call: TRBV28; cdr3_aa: CASSLRRGNTEAFF; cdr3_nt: TGTGCCAGCAGTTTACGGAGGGGGAACACTGAAGCTTTCTTT
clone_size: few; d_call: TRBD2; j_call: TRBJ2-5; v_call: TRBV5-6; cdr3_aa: CASSPSGQETQYF; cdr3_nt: TGTGCCAGCAGCCCTAGCGGCCAAGAGACCCAGTACTTC
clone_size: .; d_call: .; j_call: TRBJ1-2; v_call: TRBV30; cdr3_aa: CACYQNGGYTF; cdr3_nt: TGTGCCTGTTATCAGAATGGCGGCTACACCTTC
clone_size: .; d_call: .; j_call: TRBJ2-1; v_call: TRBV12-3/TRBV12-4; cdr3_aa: CASSTGSSYNEQFF; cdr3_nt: TGTGCCAGCAGTACAGGGTCGAGCTACAATGAGCAGTTCTTC
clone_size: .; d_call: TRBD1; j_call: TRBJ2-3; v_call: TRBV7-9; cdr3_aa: CASSSLQGLQYF; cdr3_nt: TGTGCCAGCAGCTCCCTACAGGGGTTACAGTATTTT
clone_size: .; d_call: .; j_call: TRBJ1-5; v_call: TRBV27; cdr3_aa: CASSLWAGFQPQHF; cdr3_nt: TGTGCCAGCAGTTTATGGGCAGGGTTTCAGCCCCAGCATTTT
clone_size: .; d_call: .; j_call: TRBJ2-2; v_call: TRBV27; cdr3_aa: CASSFMSGELFF; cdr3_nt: TGTGCCAGCAGTTTTATGAGCGGGGAGCTGTTTTTT
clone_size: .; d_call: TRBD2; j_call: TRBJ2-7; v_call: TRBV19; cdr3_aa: CATSLAGSSYEQYF; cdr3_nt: TGTGCCACCTCACTAGCGGGAAGCTCCTACGAGCAGTACTTC
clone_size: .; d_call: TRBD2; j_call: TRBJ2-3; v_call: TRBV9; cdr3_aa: CASSVLAGGRDTQYF; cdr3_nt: TGTGCCAGCAGCGTTCTAGCGGGAGGGAGAGATACGCAGTATTTT
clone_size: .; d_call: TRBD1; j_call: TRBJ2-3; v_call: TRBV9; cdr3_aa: CASTRDRVSTDTQYF; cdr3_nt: TGTGCCAGCACAAGGGACAGGGTGAGCACAGATACGCAGTATTTT
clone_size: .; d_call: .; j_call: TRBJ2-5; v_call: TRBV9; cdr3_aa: CASSVGGTQETQYF; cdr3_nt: TGTGCCAGCAGCGTAGGGGGGACTCAAGAGACCCAGTACTTC
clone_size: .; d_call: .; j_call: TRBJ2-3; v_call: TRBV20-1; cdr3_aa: CSARGLRDRTDTQYF; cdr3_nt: TGCAGTGCTAGAGGTTTGAGGGATCGGACAGATACGCAGTATTTT
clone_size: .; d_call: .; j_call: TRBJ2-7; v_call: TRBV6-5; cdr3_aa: CASSSRGVTREQYF; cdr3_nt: TGTGCCAGCAGTTCGCGGGGCGTGACGAGGGAGCAGTACTTC
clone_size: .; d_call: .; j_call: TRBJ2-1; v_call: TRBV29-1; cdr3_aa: CSVVGGSYNEQFF; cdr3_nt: TGCAGCGTTGTAGGGGGCTCCTACAATGAGCAGTTCTTC
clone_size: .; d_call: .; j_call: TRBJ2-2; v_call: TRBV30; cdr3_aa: CAWNPAGTNTGELFF; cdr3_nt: TGTGCCTGGAACCCAGCAGGGACGAACACCGGGGAGCTGTTTTTT
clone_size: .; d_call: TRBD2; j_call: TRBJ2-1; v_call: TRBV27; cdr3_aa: CASTNSGSGEQFF; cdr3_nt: TGTGCCAGCACCAATAGCGGGAGTGGCGAGCAGTTCTTC
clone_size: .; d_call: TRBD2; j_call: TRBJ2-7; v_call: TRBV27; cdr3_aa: CASRLAGLSYEQYF; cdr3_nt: TGTGCCAGCAGACTAGCGGGCCTATCCTACGAGCAGTACTTC
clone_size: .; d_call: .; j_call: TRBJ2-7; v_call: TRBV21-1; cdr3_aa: CASSKENSSYEQYF; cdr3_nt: TGTGCCAGCAGCAAAGAAAACAGCTCCTACGAGCAGTACTTC
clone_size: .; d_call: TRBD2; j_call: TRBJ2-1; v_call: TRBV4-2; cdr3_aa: CASSQTSGRANEQFF; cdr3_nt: TGTGCCAGCAGCCAAACTAGCGGGAGGGCCAATGAGCAGTTCTTC
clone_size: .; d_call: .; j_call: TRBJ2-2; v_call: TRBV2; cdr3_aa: CASKLGGYTGELFF; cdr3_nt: TGTGCCAGCAAGCTAGGGGGATACACCGGGGAGCTGTTTTTT
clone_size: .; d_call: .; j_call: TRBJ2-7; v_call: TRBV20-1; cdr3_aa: CSAINRVTSYTYEQYF; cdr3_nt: TGCAGTGCTATCAACCGCGTCACTAGTTATACCTACGAGCAGTACTTC
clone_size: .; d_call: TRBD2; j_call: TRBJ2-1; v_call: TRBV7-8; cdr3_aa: CASSLAGGAGDNEQFF; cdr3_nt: TGTGCCAGCAGCTTGGCCGGGGGGGCGGGAGATAATGAGCAGTTCTTC
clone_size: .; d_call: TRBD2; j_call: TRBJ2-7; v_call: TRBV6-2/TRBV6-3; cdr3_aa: CASSYAGGSYEQYF; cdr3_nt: TGTGCCAGCAGTTACGCGGGAGGTTCCTACGAGCAGTACTTC
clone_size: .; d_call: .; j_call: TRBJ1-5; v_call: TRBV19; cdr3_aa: CASKDSPNHLDQPQHF; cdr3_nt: TGTGCCAGTAAAGACAGTCCGAACCACCTCGATCAGCCCCAGCATTTT
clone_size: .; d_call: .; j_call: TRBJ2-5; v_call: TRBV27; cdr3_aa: CASSFTAQETQYF; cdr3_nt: TGTGCCAGCAGTTTCACGGCTCAAGAGACCCAGTACTTC
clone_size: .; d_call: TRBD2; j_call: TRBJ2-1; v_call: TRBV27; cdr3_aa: CASSFSGRGRADSEQFF; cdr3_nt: TGTGCCAGCAGTTTCTCGGGGCGCGGGAGGGCGGACAGTGAGCAGTTCTTC
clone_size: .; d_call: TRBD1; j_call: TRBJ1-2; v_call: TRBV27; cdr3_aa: CASSAGGRGYGYTF; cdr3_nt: TGTGCCAGCAGTGCAGGGGGCCGAGGCTATGGCTACACCTTC
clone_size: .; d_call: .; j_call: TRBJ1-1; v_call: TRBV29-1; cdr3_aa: CSVEWVTAEAFF; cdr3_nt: TGCAGCGTTGAATGGGTTACGGCTGAAGCTTTCTTT
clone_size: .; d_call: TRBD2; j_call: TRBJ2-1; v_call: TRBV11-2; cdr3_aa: CASSHLAGAYNEQFF; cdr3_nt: TGTGCCAGCAGCCACTTAGCGGGAGCCTACAATGAGCAGTTCTTC
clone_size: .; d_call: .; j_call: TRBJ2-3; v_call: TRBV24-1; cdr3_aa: CATKGGLVDTQYF; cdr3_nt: TGTGCCACCAAGGGGGGCTTGGTGGATACGCAGTATTTT
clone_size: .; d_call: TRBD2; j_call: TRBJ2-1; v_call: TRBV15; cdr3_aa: CATSRRGGLAGFNEQFF; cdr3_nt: TGTGCCACCAGCAGACGGGGGGGACTAGCGGGTTTCAATGAGCAGTTCTTC
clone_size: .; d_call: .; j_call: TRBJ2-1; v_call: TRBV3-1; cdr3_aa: CASSPSSWEQFF; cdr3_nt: TGTGCCAGCAGCCCATCCTCTTGGGAGCAGTTCTTC
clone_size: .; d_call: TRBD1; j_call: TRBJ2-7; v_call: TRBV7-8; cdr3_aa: CASTGDSYEQYF; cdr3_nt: TGTGCCAGCACCGGGGACAGCTACGAGCAGTACTTC
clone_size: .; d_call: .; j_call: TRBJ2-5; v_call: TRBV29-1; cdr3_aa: CSGQDRQETQYF; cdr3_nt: TGCAGCGGCCAGGACAGACAAGAGACCCAGTACTTC
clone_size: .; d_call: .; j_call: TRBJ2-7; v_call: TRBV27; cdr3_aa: CASSLSNFGSYEQYF; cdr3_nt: TGTGCCAGCAGTTTATCGAACTTTGGCTCCTACGAGCAGTACTTC
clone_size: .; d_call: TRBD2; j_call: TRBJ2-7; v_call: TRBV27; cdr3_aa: CASSGLAGRYEQYF; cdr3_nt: TGTGCCAGCAGCGGACTAGCGGGTAGATACGAGCAGTACTTC
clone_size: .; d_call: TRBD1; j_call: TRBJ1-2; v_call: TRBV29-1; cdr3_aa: CSVEQGTGSYYGYTF; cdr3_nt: TGCAGCGTTGAACAAGGGACAGGGAGTTACTATGGCTACACCTTC
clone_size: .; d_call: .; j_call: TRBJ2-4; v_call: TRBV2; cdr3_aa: CATLPSGSLAKNIQYF; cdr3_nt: TGTGCCACGCTTCCCAGTGGGAGCCTAGCCAAAAACATTCAGTACTTC
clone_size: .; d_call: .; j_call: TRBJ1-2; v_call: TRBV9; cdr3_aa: CASTRLGAGYTF; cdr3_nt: TGTGCCAGCACCAGGTTGGGGGCCGGCTACACCTTC
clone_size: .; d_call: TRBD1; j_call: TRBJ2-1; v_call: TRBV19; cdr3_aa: CASSHRGTYNEQFF; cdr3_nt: TGTGCCAGTAGTCACAGGGGCACCTACAATGAGCAGTTCTTC
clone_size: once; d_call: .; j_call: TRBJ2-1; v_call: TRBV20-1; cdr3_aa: CSASTERRISYNEQFF; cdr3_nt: TGCAGTGCTAGCACGGAGAGGCGGATCTCCTACAATGAGCAGTTCTTC
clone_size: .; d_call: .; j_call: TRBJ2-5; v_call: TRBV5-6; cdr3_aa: CASSLVFQETQYF; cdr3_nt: TGTGCCAGCAGCTTGGTCTTCCAAGAGACCCAGTACTTC
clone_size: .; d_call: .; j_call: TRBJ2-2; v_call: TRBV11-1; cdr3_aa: CASSLAQSFGELFF; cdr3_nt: TGTGCCAGCAGCTTAGCGCAATCGTTCGGGGAGCTGTTTTTT
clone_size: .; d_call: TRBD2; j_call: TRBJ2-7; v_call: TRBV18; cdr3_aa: CASSPIPGTSVHEQYF; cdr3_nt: TGTGCCAGCTCACCGATTCCCGGGACTAGCGTCCACGAGCAGTACTTC
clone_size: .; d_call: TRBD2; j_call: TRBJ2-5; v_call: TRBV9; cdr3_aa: CASSPRLASETQYF; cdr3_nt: TGTGCCAGCAGCCCGAGACTAGCGTCAGAGACCCAGTACTTC